Following are 10 T cell receptor beta chains from one sample sequenced in a study of T cell repertoires in aging, cancer and after chemotherapy (dated by TCRdb to between 2018 and 2021). Sequencing relied on an Illumina MiSeq. Using a mixed TRB-A/B primer pool, multiplex touch-down PCR amplified rearranged TRB sequences covering the V, D and J segments. TCRdb reprocessing: public reads trimmed at Q25 with fastp, clones called with MiXCR, in-frame beta chains kept. Each entry is one CDR3 protein sequence, shown with its most common DNA and genes. For this sample the table gives about 3,200 distinct CDR3 sequences, of which 20% to 25% were detected only once. Clones ranked in the top ten supply 35% to 50% of the sample. Instead of sorted cells or RNA, genomic DNA extracted from peripheral blood served as the source for amplifying TCR beta rearrangements. The sequenced sample consisted of blood. Receptor source: a human donor with a blood cancer.

The genes are TRBV7-9 and TRBJ1-6, with no clear D. Trimming left V 2 bases short and J 11 bases short, with 7 bases between. The CDR3 consists of 12 residues. Germline V gene lookup returns CDR1 SEHNR and CDR2 FQNEAQ (reference sequence). CDR3 sequence: CASSLTVPPLHF. In nucleotides, the CDR3 is TGTGCCAGCAGCTTAACTGTTCCACCCCTCCACTTT.

This clonotype was recorded a few times. CDR3 bases: TGCAGTGCTATCCCAAACGTCATTACAGGAGGGTATGGCTACACCTTC. It is translated as CSAIPNVITGGYGYTF. This sequence joins TRBV20-1 and TRBJ1-2; possible D gene TRBD1, 5 bases. The germline V gene encodes CDR1 DFQATT and CDR2 SNEGSKA (reference sequence). Trimming cost V 4 bases and J 5 bases, with 23 bases left between them. The CDR3 sequence is 16 residues long.

This clonotype is labeled as medium-sized (0.01 to 0.1%). This chain uses TRBV30 with TRBJ2-1; D is ambiguous. This CDR3 contains 13 residues. The germline V and J ends were trimmed by 6 bases and 0 bases, with 9 bases remaining between them. Germline CDR1 GTSNPN, CDR2 SVGIG (reference sequence). The CDR3 region has the DNA TGTGCCTGTACCTCCAGCTCCTACAATGAGCAGTTCTTC. It yields the protein CACTSSSYNEQFF.

The chain recombines TRBV6-1 with TRBJ1-1; TRBD1 aligns across 7 bases. CDR3 length equals 14 residues. Germline V gives CDR1 MNHNS, CDR2 SASEGT. V dropped 5 bases and J dropped 4; count of bases not matched to a gene: 7. DNA of the CDR3: TGTGCCAGCAGTACATTGACAGGGAGCACTGAAGCTTTCTTT. It codes for CASSTLTGSTEAFF.

By share, this clonotype counts as medium-sized (0.01 to 0.1%). V is TRBV18 and J is TRBJ2-2; D ambiguous. Trimming cost V 1 base and J 5 bases, with 5 bases left between them. Germline CDR1 and CDR2: KGHSH and LQKENI. The CDR3 is 13 amino acids. CDR3 region: CASSPRVTGELFF. The CDR3 DNA is TGTGCCAGCTCACCACGGGTTACCGGGGAGCTGTTTTTT.

This chain joins TRBV20-1 and TRBJ2-1; 10 bases map to TRBD1. J gave up 12 bases and V 6 bases, and 11 bases lay outside the gene matches. The germline V gene encodes CDR1 DFQATT and CDR2 SNEGSKA (reference sequence). The CDR3 contains 13 residues. CDR3 amino acids: CSAIDRGLGWQFF. CDR3 nucleotide sequence: TGCAGTGCCATTGACAGGGGGCTGGGATGGCAGTTCTTC.

This clonotype is judged medium-sized. J is TRBJ2-3 and V is TRBV14; no clear D gene. Germline V gives CDR1 SGHDN, CDR2 FVKESK. The CDR3 has 15 amino acids. V was pared by 0 bases and J by 0 bases, with 7 bases between. The CDR3 bases are TGTGCCAGCAGCCAAGACAGGCTGAGCACAGATACGCAGTATTTT. Translation: CASSQDRLSTDTQYF.

There are a few counts of this clonotype. The chain links TRBV6-6 to TRBJ1-3; possibly TRBD1 for D (5 bases). The length of the CDR3 is 15 residues. Germline loops: CDR1 MNHNY, CDR2 SVGAGI (reference sequence). Trimming took off 4 bases at V and 0 bases at J, with 10 bases between the two ends. The CDR3 coding sequence is TGTGCCAGCAGTTTCGACAGTGTCTCTGGAAACACCATATATTTT. Its translation is CASSFDSVSGNTIYF.

The V call is TRBV20-1, the J call TRBJ2-7, with 8 bases identical to TRBD2. The junction had 3 bases not matched to a gene; V was cut back by 5 bases and J by 3 bases. The CDR3 sequence is 12 residues long. CDR1 is DFQATT and CDR2 is SNEGSKA in the germline V gene (reference sequence). Here the CDR3 reads CSAPSGSYEQYF. CDR3 bases: TGCAGTGCTCCCAGCGGGAGCTACGAGCAGTACTTC.

The chain has TRBV28 and TRBJ2-5, with 12 bases identical to TRBD2. Germline lookup yields CDR1 MDHEN and CDR2 SYDVKM. The V and J ends lost 10 bases and 6 bases, in that order; junction bases with no gene match: 6. CDR3 length equals 13 residues. The CDR3 nucleotides are TGTGCCACCCTAGCGGGGGGGCGCAAGACCCAGTACTTC. Translating gives CATLAGGRKTQYF.